Listed below are T cell receptor beta chains from one sample, sequenced in a study of T cells in Graves' hyperthyroidism and ophthalmopathy. TCRdb ran MiXCR on the multiplex PCR reads and lists one entry per CDR3 protein. The table has over 500,000 distinct CDR3 sequences, about 45% seen once. The specimen sequenced was peripheral blood or thyroid tissue (not recorded which). The receptors here all came from an adult woman with Graves' disease, either hyperthyroidism or ophthalmopathy (not recorded which). CDR3s include the opening cysteine and the closing phenylalanine or tryptophan. Each record gives: clone size, V gene, D gene, J gene, CDR3 DNA, CDR3 protein. D genes are given only for firm matches. A row's size may be missing; if present it is once, few, many or a size class.

>-|TRBV11-2|TRBD1|TRBJ2-7
TGTGCCAGCAGCTTATTGCAGGGACAGGGTAACGAGCAGTACTTC
CASSLLQGQGNEQYF
>-|TRBV4-3|-|TRBJ1-4
TGCGCCAGCGCTGGAGGGTTGGGAGAAAAACTGTTTTTT
CASAGGLGEKLFF
>many|TRBV5-1|TRBD1|TRBJ1-1
TGCGCCAGCAGCTTGGCCAACGGACAGGGCACTGAAGCTTTCTTT
CASSLANGQGTEAFF
>-|TRBV6-5|-|TRBJ2-7
TGTGCCAGCAGTGACCCGGGGGCTTCGTCCTACGAGCAGTACTTC
CASSDPGASSYEQYF
>once|TRBV7-6|-|TRBJ1-3
TGTGCCAGCAGCTTATCGACAGGACTGAACACCATATATTTT
CASSLSTGLNTIYF
>-|TRBV7-9|TRBD1|TRBJ2-5
TGTGCCAGCAGCCACCGGGACAGGGCATTGGAGACCCAGTACTTC
CASSHRDRALETQYF
>-|TRBV7-2|-|TRBJ1-2
TGTGCCAGCAGCTTTCCCCGGGACTATGGCTACACCTTC
CASSFPRDYGYTF
>many|TRBV20-1|TRBD1|TRBJ2-7
TGCAGTGCCCAGGCAGGACAGGGTATCGACGAGCAGTACTTC
CSAQAGQGIDEQYF
>-|TRBV10-3|TRBD2|TRBJ2-5
TGTGCCATCAGGGGAGGGAACCAAGGGGAGACCCAGTACTTC
CAIRGGNQGETQYF
>-|TRBV10-1|TRBD1|TRBJ1-2
TGCGCCAGCAGCCCCCTCAGGACAGGGAGGGGCTACACCTTC
CASSPLRTGRGYTF
>-|TRBV28|-|TRBJ1-4
TGTGCCAGCAGTCTCCTTCAGACAACTAATGAAAAACTGTTTTTT
CASSLLQTTNEKLFF
>few|TRBV10-3|TRBD1|TRBJ2-3
TGTGCCATCGGTTCCCCGGGACAGGGACATGATACGCAGTATTTT
CAIGSPGQGHDTQYF
>many|TRBV14|-|TRBJ1-2
TGTGCCAGCAGCCAAGATCCCGGCCGCTACTATGGCTACACCTTC
CASSQDPGRYYGYTF
>-|TRBV11-2|TRBD2|TRBJ2-5
TGTGCCAGCAGCCTAAACCGACTAGCAGAGACCCAGTACTTC
CASSLNRLAETQYF
>few|TRBV7-2|-|TRBJ2-7
TGTGCCAGCAGCTTCGTCGTCAGGAGCTCCTACGAGCAGTACTTC
CASSFVVRSSYEQYF
>-|TRBV10-3|-|TRBJ1-1
TGTGCCATCAGTTACGGGGGCACTGAAGCTTTCTTT
CAISYGGTEAFF
>many|TRBV10-3|TRBD1|TRBJ2-7
TGTGCCATCAGTGAGTCGCTACAGGGGAACCACGAGCAGTACTTC
CAISESLQGNHEQYF
>-|TRBV29-1|TRBD1|TRBJ1-2
TGCAGCGCGGGACAGGGGGAACCTTACTATGGCTACACCTTC
CSAGQGEPYYGYTF
>-|TRBV7-2|TRBD2|TRBJ2-1
TGTGCCAGCAGCACCCAAACTAGCGGCAATGAGCAGTTCTTC
CASSTQTSGNEQFF
>-|TRBV29-1|-|TRBJ2-7
TGCAGCTTAGTCGGGGGAACTAGCGAGCAGTACTTC
CSLVGGTSEQYF
>-|TRBV7-6|-|TRBJ1-1
TGTGCCAGCAGACGCATAACGAACACTGAAGCTTTCTTT
CASRRITNTEAFF
>once|TRBV7-9|-|TRBJ1-3
TGTGCCAGCAGCTCACGACGTAACTCTGGAAACACCATATATTTT
CASSSRRNSGNTIYF
>many|TRBV7-9|TRBD1|TRBJ2-2
TGTGCCAGCAGCCATGTCGGGCAGGGGGCTGTTACCGGGGAGCTGTTTTTT
CASSHVGQGAVTGELFF
>-|TRBV9|-|TRBJ1-1
TGTGCCAGCAGCGTGGTTGGACAGATTAACACTGAAGCTTTCTTT
CASSVVGQINTEAFF
>-|TRBV29-1|-|TRBJ2-7
TGCAGCGTTTGGGAAGAGGGAACAGTGTACGAGCAGTACTTC
CSVWEEGTVYEQYF
>-|TRBV11-2|-|TRBJ1-5
TGTGCCAGCAGCTTAGAGTGGGGCCAGCCCCAGCATTTT
CASSLEWGQPQHF
>few|TRBV7-2|-|TRBJ1-5
TGTGCCAGCAGCTCATTAACTCAGCCCCAGCATTTT
CASSSLTQPQHF
>-|TRBV7-9|-|TRBJ2-7
TGTGCCAGCAGCTTGGGGGGCGGGAGAATATACGAGCAGTACTTC
CASSLGGGRIYEQYF
>-|TRBV7-8|TRBD2|TRBJ2-5
TGTGCCAGCAGCCTTCCCGCCCGACGGGGGGGAAAAGAGACCCAGTACTTC
CASSLPARRGGKETQYF
>-|TRBV12-3/TRBV12-4|-|TRBJ1-2
TGTGCCAGCACCCCCCGCCCGGACAGCCACTATGGCTACACCTTC
CASTPRPDSHYGYTF
>-|TRBV29-1|-|TRBJ2-7
TGCAGCGTTGTGGAGGTAGGAGAGCAGTACTTC
CSVVEVGEQYF
>many|TRBV20-1|-|TRBJ1-2
TGCAGTGCTAGAGATGTGTCAGCTTATGGCTACACCTTC
CSARDVSAYGYTF
>-|TRBV6-6|-|TRBJ1-2
TGTGCCAGCAGTGAAGGGGATCACTGGGGGCGAAATAGCTACACCTTC
CASSEGDHWGRNSYTF
>-|TRBV15|-|TRBJ1-2
TGTGCCACCTCTTTAGGGACCCTATATGGCTACACCTTC
CATSLGTLYGYTF
>-|TRBV20-1|-|TRBJ2-2
TGCAGTGCTAGAGATTATCAGAAGAGCACCGGGGAGCTGTTTTTT
CSARDYQKSTGELFF
>few|TRBV4-3|-|TRBJ2-2
TGCGCCAGCAGCCAAGATCAGAGGGGTAGGACCGGGGAGCTGTTTTTT
CASSQDQRGRTGELFF
>few|TRBV5-4|TRBD2|TRBJ2-7
TGTGCCAGCAGCGTCTCTAGCGGGAGCTCCTACGAGCAGTACTTC
CASSVSSGSSYEQYF